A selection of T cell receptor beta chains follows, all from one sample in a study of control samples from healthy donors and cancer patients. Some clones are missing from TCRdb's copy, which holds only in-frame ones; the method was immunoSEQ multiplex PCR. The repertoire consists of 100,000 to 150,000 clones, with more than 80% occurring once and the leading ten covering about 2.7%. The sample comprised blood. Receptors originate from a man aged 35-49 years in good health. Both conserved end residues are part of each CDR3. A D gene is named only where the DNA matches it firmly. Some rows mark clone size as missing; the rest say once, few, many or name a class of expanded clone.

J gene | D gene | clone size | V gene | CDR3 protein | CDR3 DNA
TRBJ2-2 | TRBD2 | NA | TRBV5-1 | CASSRLAGVAGELFF | TGCGCCAGCAGCCGACTAGCGGGGGTTGCCGGGGAGCTGTTTTTT
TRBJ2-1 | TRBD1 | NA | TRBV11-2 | CASSLVPGQGLGEQFF | TGTGCCAGCAGCTTAGTTCCGGGACAGGGTTTGGGTGAGCAGTTCTTC
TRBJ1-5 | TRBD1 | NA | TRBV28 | CASRPRTGSHQPQHF | TGTGCCAGCAGACCTAGGACAGGGTCCCATCAGCCCCAGCATTTT
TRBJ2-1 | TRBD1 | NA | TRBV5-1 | CASSPGTANEQFF | TGCGCCAGCAGCCCAGGGACAGCGAATGAGCAGTTCTTC
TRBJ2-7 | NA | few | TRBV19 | CAIPPGGRGNEQYF | TGTGCCATCCCCCCCGGAGGGCGAGGCAACGAGCAGTACTTC
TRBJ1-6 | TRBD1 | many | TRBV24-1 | CATTRGQNHNSPLHF | TGTGCCACCACCCGGGGACAGAATCATAATTCACCCCTCCACTTT
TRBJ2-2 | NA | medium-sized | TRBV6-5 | CASSPQETGELFF | TGTGCCAGCAGTCCCCAGGAGACCGGGGAGCTGTTTTTT
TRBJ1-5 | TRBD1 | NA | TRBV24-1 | CATSGTRDRYSNQPQHF | TGTGCCACCAGTGGTACCCGGGACAGATATAGCAATCAGCCCCAGCATTTT
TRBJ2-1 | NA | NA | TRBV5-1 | CASSFGRVRSNEQFF | TGCGCCAGCAGCTTTGGACGGGTGAGGAGCAATGAGCAGTTCTTC
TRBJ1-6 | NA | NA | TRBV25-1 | CASSEGANNSPLHF | TGTGCCAGCAGTGAGGGGGCTAATAATTCACCCCTCCACTTT
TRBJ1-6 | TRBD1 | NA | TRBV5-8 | CASSLWTGSMSSYNSPLHF | TGTGCCAGCAGCTTGTGGACAGGATCTATGAGCTCCTATAATTCACCCCTCCACTTT
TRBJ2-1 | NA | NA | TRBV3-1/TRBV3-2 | CASSQGRNEQFF | TGTGCCAGCAGCCAAGGACGAAATGAGCAGTTCTTC
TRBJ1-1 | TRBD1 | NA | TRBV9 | CASSVAPEARDRVRPEAFF | TGTGCCAGCAGCGTAGCGCCGGAAGCCAGGGACAGGGTGAGACCTGAAGCTTTCTTT
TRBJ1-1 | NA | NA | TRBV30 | CAWSRTAIRAFF | TGTGCCTGGAGTCGGACGGCAATTCGAGCTTTCTTT
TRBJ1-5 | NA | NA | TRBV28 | CASSFSGRTGGYQPQHF | TGTGCCAGCAGTTTCAGTGGGAGGACTGGAGGGTATCAGCCCCAGCATTTT
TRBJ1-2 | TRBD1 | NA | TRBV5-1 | CASSLIPGTGEGYTF | TGCGCCAGCAGCCTAATACCCGGGACAGGGGAAGGCTACACCTTC
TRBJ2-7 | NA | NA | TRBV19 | CASSIDAVAGSYEQYF | TGTGCCAGTAGTATAGATGCAGTGGCAGGGTCCTACGAGCAGTACTTC